This T cell receptor beta chain was retrieved from a study of cytomegalovirus exposure and HLA in healthy donors. Study-wide findings and caveats: Per published reports, the classifier diagnosed cytomegalovirus status with high specificity and sensitivity.

With regard to this clone: Its specificity is unknown.

With 60 Vbeta and 13 Jbeta primers, the PCR was carried out. Method: immunoSEQ multiplex PCR; TCRdb's copy keeps in-frame clones and lacks some. The sample records some 170,000 clones, roughly 79% being singletons. The sample taken for sequencing was PBMCs. This clonotype originated in a woman between 18 and 29 years old in good health and CMV-seropositive.

CDR3 amino acids: CAWSVSGWGPSPQETQYF. The CDR3 coding sequence is TGTGCCTGGAGTGTGTCAGGTTGGGGGCCTAGCCCCCAAGAGACCCAGTACTTC. The rearrangement uses TRBV30 and TRBJ2-5; possibly TRBD1 for D (6 bases). This CDR3 has 18 amino acids. Germline CDR1 GTSNPN, CDR2 SVGIG (reference sequence). V shed 0 bases and J shed 1 base, with 21 bases lying between them.